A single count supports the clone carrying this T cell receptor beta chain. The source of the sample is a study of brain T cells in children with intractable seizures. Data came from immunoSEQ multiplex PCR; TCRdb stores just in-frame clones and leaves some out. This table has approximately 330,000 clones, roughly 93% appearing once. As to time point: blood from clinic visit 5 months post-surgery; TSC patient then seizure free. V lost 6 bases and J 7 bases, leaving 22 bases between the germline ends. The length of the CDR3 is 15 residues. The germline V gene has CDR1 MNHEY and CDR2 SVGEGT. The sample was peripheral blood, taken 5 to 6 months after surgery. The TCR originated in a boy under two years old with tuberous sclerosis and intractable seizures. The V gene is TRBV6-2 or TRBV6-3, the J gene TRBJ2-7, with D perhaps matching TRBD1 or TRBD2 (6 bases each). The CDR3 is CASSPGRTEGEEQYF. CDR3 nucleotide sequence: TGTGCCAGCAGCCCCGGCCGGACGGAGGGGGAAGAGCAGTACTTC.